This TCR beta chain derives from a study of T cells in Graves' hyperthyroidism and ophthalmopathy. The source of the PBMCs was 9.5 to 10 ml of fresh peripheral blood. The germline V and J ends were trimmed by 9 bases and 4 bases, with 11 bases remaining between them. Germline V gene data show CDR1 as KGHDR and CDR2 as SFDVKD. The CDR3 runs to 12 residues. This clonotype was detected only a few times. What was amplified from RNA transcripts were TCR beta CDR3 regions. With the HTBI primer set, the TCR CDR3 went through a first round of RT-PCR. TCRdb independently ran MiXCR on the multiplex PCR reads; one entry per CDR3 protein. The sample consists of about 700,000 distinct CDR3 sequences, 12% to 15% of them appearing once.

The chain uses TRBV24-1 and TRBJ1-1; D might be TRBD1 (5 bases). Input material: blood. This receptor was identified in a woman between 18 and 30 years old with Graves' hyperthyroidism. The CDR3 DNA follows: TGTGCCACCGAGGGGCTCGGCACTGAAGCTTTCTTT. This gives the protein CATEGLGTEAFF.